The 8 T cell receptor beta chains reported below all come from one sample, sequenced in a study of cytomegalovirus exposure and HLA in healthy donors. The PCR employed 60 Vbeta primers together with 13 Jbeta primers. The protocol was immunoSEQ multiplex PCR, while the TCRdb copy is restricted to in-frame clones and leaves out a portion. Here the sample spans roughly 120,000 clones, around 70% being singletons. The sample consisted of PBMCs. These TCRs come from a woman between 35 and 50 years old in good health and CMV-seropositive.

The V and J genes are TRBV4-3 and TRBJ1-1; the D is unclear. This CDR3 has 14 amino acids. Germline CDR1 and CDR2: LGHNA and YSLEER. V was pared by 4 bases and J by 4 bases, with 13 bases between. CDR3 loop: CASSLVPGGTEAFF. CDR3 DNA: TGCGCCAGCAGCCTCGTGCCCGGCGGCACTGAAGCTTTCTTT.

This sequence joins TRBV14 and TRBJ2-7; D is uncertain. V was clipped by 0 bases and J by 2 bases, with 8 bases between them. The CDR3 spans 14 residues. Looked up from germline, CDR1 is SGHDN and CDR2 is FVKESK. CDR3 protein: CASSQDWATYEQYF. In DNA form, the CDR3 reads TGTGCCAGCAGCCAAGATTGGGCTACCTACGAGCAGTACTTC. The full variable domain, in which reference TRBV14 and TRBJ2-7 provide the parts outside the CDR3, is EAGVTQFPSHSVIEKGQTVTLRCDPISGHDNLYWYRRVMGKEIKFLLHFVKESKQDESGMPNNRFLAERTGGTYSTLKVQPAELEDSGVYFCASSQDWATYEQYFGPGTRLTVT.

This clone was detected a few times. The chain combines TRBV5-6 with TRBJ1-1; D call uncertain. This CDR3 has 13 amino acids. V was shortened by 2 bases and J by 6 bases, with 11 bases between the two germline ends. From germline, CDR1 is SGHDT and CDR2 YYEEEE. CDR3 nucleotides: TGTGCCAGCAGCTTACCACCAGGATCTGAAGCTTTCTTT. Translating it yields CASSLPPGSEAFF.

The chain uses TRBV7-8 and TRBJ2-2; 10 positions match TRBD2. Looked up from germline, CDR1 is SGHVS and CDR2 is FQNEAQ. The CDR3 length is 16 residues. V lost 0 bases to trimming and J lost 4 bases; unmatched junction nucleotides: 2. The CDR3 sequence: CASSLARTSGTGELFF. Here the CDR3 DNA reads TGTGCCAGCAGCTTAGCGCGGACTAGCGGCACCGGGGAGCTGTTTTTT.

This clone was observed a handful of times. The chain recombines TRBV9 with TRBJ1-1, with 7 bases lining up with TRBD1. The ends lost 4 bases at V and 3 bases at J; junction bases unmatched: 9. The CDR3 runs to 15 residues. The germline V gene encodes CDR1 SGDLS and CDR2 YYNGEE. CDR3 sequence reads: CASSPRQGSDTEAFF. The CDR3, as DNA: TGTGCCAGCAGCCCCAGACAGGGATCGGACACTGAAGCTTTCTTT. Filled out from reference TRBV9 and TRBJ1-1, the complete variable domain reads DSGVTQTPKHLITATGQRVTLRCSPRSGDLSVYWYQQSLDQGLQFLIQYYNGEERAKGNILERFSAQQFPDLHSELNLSSLELGDSALYFCASSPRQGSDTEAFFGQGTRLTVV.

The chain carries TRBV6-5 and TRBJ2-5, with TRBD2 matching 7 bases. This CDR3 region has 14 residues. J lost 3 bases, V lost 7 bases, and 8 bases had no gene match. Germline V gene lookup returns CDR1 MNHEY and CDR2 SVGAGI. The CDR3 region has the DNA TGTGCCAGCACCGCCGGGACTAACAAAGAGACCCAGTACTTC. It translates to CASTAGTNKETQYF.

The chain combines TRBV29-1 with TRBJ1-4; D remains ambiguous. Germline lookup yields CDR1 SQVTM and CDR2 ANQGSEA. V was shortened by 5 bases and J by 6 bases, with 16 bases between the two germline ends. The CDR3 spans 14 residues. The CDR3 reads CSVRGGSGDEKLFF. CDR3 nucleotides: TGCAGCGTTCGCGGAGGGTCTGGGGATGAAAAACTGTTTTTT.

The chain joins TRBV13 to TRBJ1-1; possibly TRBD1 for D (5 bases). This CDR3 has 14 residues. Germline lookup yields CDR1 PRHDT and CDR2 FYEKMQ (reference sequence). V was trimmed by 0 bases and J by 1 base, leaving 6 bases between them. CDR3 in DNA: TGTGCCAGCAGCTTAGGGCAGGGGAACACTGAAGCTTTCTTT. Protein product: CASSLGQGNTEAFF.